The subject of this entry is one TCR beta chain. This clonotype has a count of ten or more. What antigen it recognizes has not been identified. The input lacks base qualities; no much larger clone sits a single base away. This record comes from a study of CD8 T cells in ankylosing spondylitis (dated by TCRdb to 2017 to 2019). A note on the overall study: The study set out to find disease-linked TCR variants by profiling T cell receptor beta repertoires in ankylosing spondylitis patients and healthy donors. The whole study cohort included 108 healthy donors and roughly 24 ankylosing spondylitis patients. Peripheral blood was sampled, and synovial fluid was additionally collected from ankylosing spondylitis patients.

The instrument was an Illumina HiSeq 2500. Quantitative 5'-RACE with molecular barcodes was the method used to prepare the TCR beta libraries. As for the original processing: A new computational method based on a probabilistic model of VDJ rearrangement was used to identify disease-linked TCR variants. The public reads were reanalyzed by TCRdb: fastp trimming at Q25, MiXCR alignment, in-frame beta chains only. All rows with the same CDR3 protein become a single entry with the most common DNA and genes. The V and J calls here are based on TCRdb, not the publication. This sample gives a few hundred thousand distinct CDR3 sequences in total; 15% to 20% of them show up just once. Clones ranked in the top ten supply about 42% of the sample. At the junction V is shortened by 4 bases and J by 8 bases; bases outside the gene matches: 12. The CDR3 runs 15 amino acids, cysteine and phenylalanine included. This entry keeps only the CDR3 DNA: 45 bases, framed from base 1.

Results the study describes overall, beyond this receptor: A CD8+ phenotype was shown by the disease-linked clones, which were found at relatively low frequencies in peripheral blood. Blood from ankylosing spondylitis patients appeared to be characterized by a TCR beta motif composed of under ten highly homologous amino acid variants. Some motif variants had previously been reported in the synovial fluid and blood of reactive arthritis patients, which suggests shared mechanisms of disease initiation. The disease-linked clones were reported as significantly enriched in matched synovial fluid samples from ankylosing spondylitis patients.

This sequence was found in a male donor with ankylosing spondylitis. Recombination joined TRBV12-3 or TRBV12-4 with TRBJ2-3; 7 bases in between match TRBD2. The sequenced sample was blood, either unsorted or a sorted T cell fraction (not recorded which). Read as DNA, the sequence is TGTGCCAGCAGTTCTTCTGGACTAGGCCTCGTTACGCAGTATTTT. This gives the protein CASSSSGLGLVTQYF.